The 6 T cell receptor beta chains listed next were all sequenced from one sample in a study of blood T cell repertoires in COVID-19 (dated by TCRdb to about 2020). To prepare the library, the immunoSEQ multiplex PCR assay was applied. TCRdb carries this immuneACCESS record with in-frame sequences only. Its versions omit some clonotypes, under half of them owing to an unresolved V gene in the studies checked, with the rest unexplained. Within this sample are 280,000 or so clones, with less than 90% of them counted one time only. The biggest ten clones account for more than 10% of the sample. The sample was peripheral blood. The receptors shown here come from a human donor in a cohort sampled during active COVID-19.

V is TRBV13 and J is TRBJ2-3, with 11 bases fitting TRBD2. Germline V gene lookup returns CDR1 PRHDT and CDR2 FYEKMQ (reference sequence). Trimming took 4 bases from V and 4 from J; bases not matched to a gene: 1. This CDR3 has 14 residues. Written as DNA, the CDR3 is TGTGCCAGCAGCTCACTAGCGGGAGCAGATACGCAGTATTTT. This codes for CASSSLAGADTQYF. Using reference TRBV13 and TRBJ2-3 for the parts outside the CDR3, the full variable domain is AAGVIQSPRHLIKEKRETATLKCYPIPRHDTVYWYQQGPGQDPQFLISFYEKMQSDKGSIPDRFSAQQFSDYHSELNMSSLELGDSALYFCASSSLAGADTQYFGPGTRLTVL.

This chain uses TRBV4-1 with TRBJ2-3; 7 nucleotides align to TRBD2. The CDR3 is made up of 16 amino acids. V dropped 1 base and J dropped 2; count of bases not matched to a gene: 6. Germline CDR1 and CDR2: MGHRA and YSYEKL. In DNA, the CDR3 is TGCGCCAGCAGCCAAGGGGCTCTAGCGGCCACAGATACGCAGTATTTT. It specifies CASSQGALAATDTQYF.

The CDR3 sequence is CASSVRRGLAGETQYF. In DNA, the CDR3 is TGTGCCAGCAGTGTACGAAGAGGACTAGCGGGAGAGACCCAGTACTTC. V usage is TRBV6-1 and J usage is TRBJ2-5, with 11 bases matching TRBD2. This CDR3 is built from 16 residues. The germline CDR1 and CDR2 sequences are MNHNS and SASEGT. Losses at the gene ends were 4 bases for V and 4 bases for J; bases not matched to a gene: 8.

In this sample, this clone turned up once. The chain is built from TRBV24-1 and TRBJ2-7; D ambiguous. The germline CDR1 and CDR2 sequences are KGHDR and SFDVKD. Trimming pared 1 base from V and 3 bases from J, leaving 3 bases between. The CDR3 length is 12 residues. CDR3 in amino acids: CATSDFGYEQYF. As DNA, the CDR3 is TGTGCCACCAGTGATTTCGGCTACGAGCAGTACTTC.

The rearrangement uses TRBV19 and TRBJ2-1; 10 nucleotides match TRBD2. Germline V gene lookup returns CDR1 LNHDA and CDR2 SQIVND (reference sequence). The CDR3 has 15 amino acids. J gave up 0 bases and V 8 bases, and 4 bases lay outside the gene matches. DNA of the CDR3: TGTGCCAGTGAAGCTAGCGGGAGCTCCTACAATGAGCAGTTCTTC. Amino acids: CASEASGSSYNEQFF.

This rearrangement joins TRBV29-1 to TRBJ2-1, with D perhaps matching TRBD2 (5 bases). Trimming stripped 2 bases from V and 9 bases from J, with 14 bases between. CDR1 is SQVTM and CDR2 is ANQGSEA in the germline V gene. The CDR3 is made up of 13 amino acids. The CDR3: CSVETEGLSEQFF. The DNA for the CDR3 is TGCAGCGTTGAAACCGAGGGTCTGAGTGAGCAGTTCTTC.